This passage covers 11 T cell receptor beta chains from one sample sequenced in a study of shared clonotypes between healthy human individuals. Measured with immunoSEQ multiplex PCR; TCRdb has only the in-frame clones, and not every one. The table lists more than 2 million clones, around 95% of them singletons, with roughly 0.13% in the top ten. The sample taken for sequencing was naive CD4+ T cells sorted from blood. Subset described: CD45RA+ positively selected. The receptors come from a man aged 18 to 35 in good health.

This chain uses TRBV5-1 with TRBJ2-7; 7 positions agree with TRBD1. CDR1 and CDR2 (germline): SGHRS, YFSETQ. Losses at the gene ends were 2 bases for V and 0 bases for J; bases not matched to a gene: 5. This CDR3 is built from 15 residues. The CDR3: CASSFTGVFSYEQYF. DNA for the CDR3: TGCGCCAGCAGCTTCACAGGGGTTTTCTCCTACGAGCAGTACTTC.

This clone was counted once. The V and J genes are TRBV5-1 and TRBJ2-2; the match to TRBD1 covers 10 bases. Germline CDR1 is SGHRS and CDR2 is YFSETQ. The CDR3 runs to 16 residues. J was trimmed by 4 bases and V by 5 bases; bases with no gene match: 8. CDR3 amino acids: CASRGPGTGVTGELFF. In DNA form, the CDR3 reads TGCGCCAGCAGGGGGCCCGGGACAGGGGTCACCGGGGAGCTGTTTTTT.

The chain couples TRBV5-1 to TRBJ2-7; 9 bases agree with TRBD1. This CDR3 is built from 15 residues. Germline-derived CDR1 and CDR2 are SGHRS and YFSETQ. Trimming at V came to 4 bases and at J to 2 bases, leaving 7 bases not matched to a gene. The CDR3 is CASSPDRGETYEQYF. The DNA of the CDR3 is TGCGCCAGCAGCCCAGACAGGGGGGAAACCTACGAGCAGTACTTC. The complete variable domain, with remaining parts taken from reference TRBV5-1 and TRBJ2-7, reads KAGVTQTPRYLIKTRGQQVTLSCSPISGHRSVSWYQQTPGQGLQFLFEYFSETQRNKGNFPGRFSGRQFSNSRSEMNVSTLELGDSALYLCASSPDRGETYEQYFGPGTRLTVT.

This chain links TRBV29-1 with TRBJ2-5; 7 bases align to TRBD1. The CDR3 is 12 residues long. Trimming removed 4 bases from V and 4 bases from J; junction bases left unmatched: 3. Germline V lookup: CDR1 SQVTM, CDR2 ANQGSEA. CDR3 residues: CSVVRQGETQYF. The CDR3 region has the DNA TGCAGCGTTGTCCGACAGGGAGAGACCCAGTACTTC.

The V and J genes are TRBV29-1 and TRBJ2-5; TRBD1 matches 9 bases. Unmatched junction bases numbered 8, after V lost 7 bases and J lost 5 bases. The CDR3 is 13 residues long. CDR1 SQVTM and CDR2 ANQGSEA come from the germline V gene. The CDR3 coding sequence is TGCAGCGAATGGGGACAGGGTTCGGAGACCCAGTACTTC. Translation gives CSEWGQGSETQYF.

J is TRBJ1-2 and V is TRBV27, with D possibly being TRBD1 (5 bases). The CDR3 length is 15 residues. Germline lookup yields CDR1 MNHEY and CDR2 SMNVEV (reference sequence). Between the trimmed V and J ends, which lost 3 bases and 7 bases, there was a span of 18 bases. CDR3 sequence: CASSLEPGPRAGYTF. CDR3 sequence (DNA): TGTGCCAGCAGTTTGGAACCGGGACCCCGAGCTGGCTACACCTTC.

The chain employs TRBV15 and TRBJ2-5; either TRBD1 or TRBD2 may supply D (5 bases each). CDR3 length equals 15 residues. V dropped 3 bases and J dropped 7 bases, with 18 bases sitting between them. Germline CDR1 and CDR2: LNHNV and YYDKDF (reference sequence). The CDR3 bases are TGTGCCACCAGCAGCGCCCCGGTGGGGGTATCGACCCAGTACTTC. As protein: CATSSAPVGVSTQYF. The variable domain in full, completed from reference TRBV15 and TRBJ2-5, reads DAMVIQNPRYQVTQFGKPVTLSCSQTLNHNVMYWYQQKSSQAPKLLFHYYDKDFNNEADTPDNFQSRRPNTSFCFLDIRSPGLGDTAMYLCATSSAPVGVSTQYFGPGTRLLVL.

This chain connects TRBV5-1 to TRBJ2-5, with 10 positions matching TRBD2. CDR1 SGHRS and CDR2 YFSETQ come from the germline V gene. Germline trimming cut 4 bases from V and 5 bases from J; bases unmatched to any gene: 5. The CDR3 contains 14 residues. The CDR3 sequence is CASSPGLAVETQYF. The CDR3 DNA reads TGCGCCAGCAGCCCTGGACTAGCGGTGGAGACCCAGTACTTC.

J is TRBJ1-2 and V is TRBV7-9; D gene uncertain. Per germline, CDR1 SEHNR and CDR2 FQNEAQ (reference sequence). This CDR3 region has 12 residues. The germline V and J ends were trimmed by 5 bases and 7 bases, with 11 bases remaining between them. The chain's CDR3 is CASSDSEFGYTF. The CDR3 bases are TGTGCCAGCAGCGACTCTGAATTTGGCTACACCTTC. Complete variable domain (other parts from reference TRBV7-9 and TRBJ1-2): DTGVSQNPRHKITKRGQNVTFRCDPISEHNRLYWYRQTLGQGPEFLTYFQNEAQLEKSRLLSDRFSAERPKGSFSTLEIQRTEQGDSAMYLCASSDSEFGYTFGSGTRLTVV.

The V and J genes are TRBV28 and TRBJ2-7; 8 bases fit TRBD1. Germline V gene lookup returns CDR1 MDHEN and CDR2 SYDVKM. Trimming cost V 5 bases and J 7 bases; bases outside gene matches: 10. The CDR3 totals 14 residues. CDR3 loop: CASSPPDRGGEQYF. In DNA form, the CDR3 reads TGTGCCAGCAGTCCCCCCGACAGGGGTGGTGAGCAGTACTTC.

This clone was counted a few times. V gene TRBV10-1 combines with J gene TRBJ1-5; D perhaps matches TRBD1 (6 bases). The germline CDR1 and CDR2 sequences are WNHNN and SYGVQD (reference sequence). The CDR3 runs 15 residues. V was trimmed by 5 bases and J by 0 bases, leaving 11 bases between them. The CDR3 sequence: CASSRGPYSNQPQHF. The CDR3 bases are TGCGCCAGCAGTCGGGGGCCCTATAGCAATCAGCCCCAGCATTTT.